This is a list of T cell receptor beta chains from one sample in a study of blood T cell repertoires in COVID-19. TCRdb's copy holds only in-frame clones and misses some; the assay was immunoSEQ multiplex PCR. In the table there are roughly 260,000 clones, about 90% of which are singletons. The source material was peripheral blood. The receptors shown here come from a woman in her 40s with acute or convalescent COVID-19. The CDR3 runs from the conserved cysteine through the conserved F or W. D genes are given only for firm matches. Size is stated for part of the rows, as once, few or many counts, or as a class when the clone is expanded.

>TRBJ2-3|.|.|TRBV11-3
CASSLGQATDTQYF
TGTGCCAGCAGCTTAGGACAGGCCACAGATACGCAGTATTTT
>TRBJ2-5|.|TRBD2|TRBV10-3
CAISEGTSFQETQYF
TGTGCCATCAGTGAGGGGACTAGTTTCCAAGAGACCCAGTACTTC
>TRBJ2-2|.|TRBD1|TRBV18
CASSPNDRGVTGELFF
TGTGCCAGCTCACCAAACGACAGGGGTGTCACCGGGGAGCTGTTTTTT
>TRBJ2-1|.|.|TRBV11-2
CASSLRSEQFF
TGTGCCAGCAGCCTGCGTAGTGAGCAGTTCTTC
>TRBJ2-6|.|.|TRBV18
CASSPTPSGANVLTF
TGTGCCAGCTCACCTACTCCCTCTGGGGCCAACGTCCTGACTTTC
>TRBJ2-5|.|TRBD2|TRBV2
CASSSGGSVETQYF
TGTGCCAGCAGTAGCGGGGGGAGTGTTGAGACCCAGTACTTC
>TRBJ1-2|.|.|TRBV7-9
CASRRFRGSNYGYTF
TGTGCCAGCAGAAGATTCAGGGGATCGAACTATGGCTACACCTTC
>TRBJ1-6|.|.|TRBV30
CAWRTGGTHNSPLHF
TGTGCCTGGAGGACGGGGGGTACGCATAATTCACCCCTCCACTTT
>TRBJ2-5|.|TRBD2|TRBV4-1
CASSQVWGTSGGSLQETQYF
TGCGCCAGCAGCCAAGTATGGGGGACTAGCGGGGGGAGCCTTCAAGAGACCCAGTACTTC
>TRBJ1-1|.|.|TRBV19
CASTLAEYTEAFF
TGTGCCAGTACACTCGCTGAATACACTGAAGCTTTCTTT
>TRBJ1-1|.|.|TRBV6-2/TRBV6-3
CASSGIHEAFF
TGTGCCAGCAGCGGCATACACGAAGCTTTCTTT
>TRBJ1-2|.|.|TRBV9
CASSVGPTEGYGYTF
TGTGCCAGCAGCGTAGGGCCGACGGAGGGCTATGGCTACACCTTC
>TRBJ1-1|.|TRBD1|TRBV11-2
CASSLEDRGAFF
TGTGCCAGCAGCTTAGAGGACAGGGGAGCTTTCTTT
>TRBJ1-1|.|.|TRBV30
CAWIGRTVNTEAFF
TGTGCCTGGATCGGGAGGACGGTGAACACTGAAGCTTTCTTT
>TRBJ1-2|once|TRBD1|TRBV18
CASSPLGETGVLDGYTF
TGTGCCAGCTCACCCCTAGGGGAGACAGGGGTTTTGGATGGCTACACCTTC
>TRBJ2-2|.|TRBD1|TRBV2
CASSLGQVNTGELFF
TGTGCCAGCAGCTTGGGACAGGTGAACACCGGGGAGCTGTTTTTT
>TRBJ2-5|.|.|TRBV12-3/TRBV12-4
CASSPGAGETQYF
TGTGCCAGCAGTCCTGGGGCTGGGGAGACCCAGTACTTC
>TRBJ2-3|.|TRBD1|TRBV7-3
CASSSGQGALADTQYF
TGTGCCAGCAGCTCGGGACAGGGGGCGCTGGCAGATACGCAGTATTTT
>TRBJ2-4|.|TRBD1|TRBV29-1
CSVEDPNRGRIQYF
TGCAGCGTTGAAGACCCTAACAGGGGGCGCATTCAGTACTTC
>TRBJ1-5|.|.|TRBV2
CASSVELSNQPQHF
TGTGCCAGCAGTGTCGAACTTAGCAATCAGCCCCAGCATTTT
>TRBJ2-2|.|TRBD2|TRBV5-1
CASSLSPSGVNTGELFF
TGCGCCAGCAGCTTGTCACCTAGCGGGGTGAACACCGGGGAGCTGTTTTTT
>TRBJ1-1|.|.|TRBV5-1
CASSLLRTGTAEAFF
TGCGCCAGCAGCTTGCTGAGAACGGGAACCGCTGAAGCTTTCTTT
>TRBJ1-2|.|.|TRBV12-3/TRBV12-4
CASSLGTNYGYTF
TGTGCCAGCAGTTTAGGGACAAACTATGGCTACACCTTC
>TRBJ2-1|.|TRBD2|TRBV5-1
CASSAASGGWSNEQFF
TGCGCCAGCAGCGCCGCTAGCGGGGGGTGGAGTAATGAGCAGTTCTTC
>TRBJ2-5|.|.|TRBV5-4
CASSWRETQYF
TGTGCCAGCAGCTGGAGAGAGACCCAGTACTTC
>TRBJ1-2|.|TRBD1|TRBV19
CASSIAGTGRNGYTF
TGTGCCAGTAGTATAGCCGGGACAGGGCGGAATGGCTACACCTTC
>TRBJ1-5|once|.|TRBV6-5
CASRAPRGSNQPQHF
TGTGCCAGCCGAGCCCCTCGGGGTTCTAATCAGCCCCAGCATTTT
>TRBJ2-3|.|.|TRBV7-3
CASSRGGAETDTQYF
TGTGCCAGCAGTCGTGGGGGGGCGGAAACAGATACGCAGTATTTT
>TRBJ1-2|.|.|TRBV5-4
CASSTGLAPLGYTF
TGTGCCAGCAGCACGGGGTTGGCACCTCTGGGCTACACCTTC
>TRBJ2-3|.|TRBD2|TRBV7-9
CASSEGISGGASDTQYF
TGTGCCAGCAGCGAGGGAATTAGCGGGGGGGCGTCAGATACGCAGTATTTT
>TRBJ1-6|.|TRBD1|TRBV6-6
CASSGTGRNSPLHF
TGTGCCAGCAGCGGGACAGGGAGGAATTCACCCCTCCACTTT
>TRBJ1-1|.|TRBD1|TRBV2
CASSLDRDTEAFF
TGTGCCAGCAGTTTAGACAGGGACACTGAAGCTTTCTTT
>TRBJ2-1|few|TRBD2|TRBV18
CASSAGTSIMEQFF
TGTGCCAGCTCAGCCGGGACTAGCATAATGGAGCAGTTCTTC
>TRBJ1-5|.|TRBD1|TRBV19
CASRRDRDEGQPQHF
TGTGCCAGTAGGAGGGACAGGGATGAGGGTCAGCCCCAGCATTTT
>TRBJ2-1|once|.|TRBV12-2
CASRLVEGVGGEQFF
TGTGCAAGTCGCTTAGTAGAGGGGGTGGGCGGTGAGCAGTTCTTC
>TRBJ1-5|.|.|TRBV6-5
CASSSSGEPQHF
TGTGCCAGCAGTTCGTCCGGGGAGCCCCAGCATTTT
>TRBJ2-5|.|TRBD2|TRBV5-1
CASSPGSSGEVETQYF
TGCGCCAGCAGCCCTGGGTCTAGCGGGGAGGTAGAGACCCAGTACTTC
>TRBJ1-2|few|TRBD1|TRBV18
CASSEISGTGNYGYTF
TGTGCCAGCTCAGAAATTTCCGGGACAGGCAACTATGGCTACACCTTC
>TRBJ2-1|.|TRBD2|TRBV5-5
CASSREVAGYYNEQFF
TGTGCCAGCAGCAGGGAGGTAGCGGGATACTACAATGAGCAGTTCTTC
>TRBJ2-5|.|TRBD1|TRBV6-1
CASSEAPGQGIGETQYF
TGTGCCAGCAGTGAAGCCCCGGGACAGGGTATTGGAGAGACCCAGTACTTC
>TRBJ1-2|.|.|TRBV7-2
CASSLRSSDGYTF
TGTGCCAGCAGCCTCAGGTCGTCGGATGGCTACACCTTC
>TRBJ1-2|.|.|TRBV27
CASSLSPNYHGYTF
TGTGCCAGCAGTTTATCACCGAACTACCATGGCTACACCTTC
>TRBJ2-3|.|.|TRBV5-6
CASSLEGEGIVGTDTQYF
TGTGCCAGCAGCTTGGAGGGGGAAGGGATTGTAGGCACAGATACGCAGTATTTT
>TRBJ1-1|.|.|TRBV29-1
CSVEPPDSWNTEAFF
TGCAGCGTTGAACCCCCTGACAGTTGGAACACTGAAGCTTTCTTT
>TRBJ2-2|.|.|TRBV9
CASSVRPGTGELFF
TGTGCCAGCAGCGTTCGCCCCGGGACCGGGGAGCTGTTTTTT
>TRBJ2-1|once|.|TRBV2
CASKLGGSSYNEQFF
TGTGCCAGCAAGCTTGGGGGGAGCTCCTACAATGAGCAGTTCTTC
>TRBJ1-5|.|TRBD1|TRBV30
CAWVGTGFYSNQPQHF
TGTGCCTGGGTCGGGACAGGGTTTTATAGCAATCAGCCCCAGCATTTT
>TRBJ2-1|.|TRBD2|TRBV5-1
CASSPIAGGPINEQFF
TGCGCCAGCAGCCCGATAGCGGGGGGGCCCATCAATGAGCAGTTCTTC